The 24 T cell receptor beta chains below all came from one sample that was sequenced in a study of T cells in localized non-small cell lung cancer. Profiling relied on immunoSEQ multiplex PCR, and the TCRdb table lists in-frame clones only, not all of them. The sample lists about 53,000 clones, 75% to 90% occurring once. Sample: peripheral blood mononuclear cells, taken before any cancer treatment. These receptors were obtained from a man between 40 and 75 years old with stage III lung adenocarcinoma.

V usage is TRBV9 and J usage is TRBJ2-3; TRBD2 matches 12 bases. The CDR3 is 16 residues long. The J segment lost 3 bases and the V segment lost 4 bases, leaving 6 bases of the junction unmatched. The germline V gene encodes CDR1 SGDLS and CDR2 YYNGEE. This chain's CDR3 is CASSSQLAGGTDTQYF. The CDR3, as DNA: TGTGCCAGCAGCTCCCAACTAGCGGGGGGTACAGATACGCAGTATTTT. Combining the CDR3 with reference TRBV9 and TRBJ2-3 gives the whole variable domain DSGVTQTPKHLITATGQRVTLRCSPRSGDLSVYWYQQSLDQGLQFLIQYYNGEERAKGNILERFSAQQFPDLHSELNLSSLELGDSALYFCASSSQLAGGTDTQYFGPGTRLTVL.

V gene TRBV7-2 combines with J gene TRBJ2-4; D gene uncertain. CDR1 is SGHTA, CDR2 FQGNSA, per germline. This CDR3 is built from 13 residues. The ends were cut back, 4 bases at V and 5 bases at J, with 9 bases in the middle. For the CDR3, the DNA is TGTGCCAGCAGCTCTCGACGGGAAAACATTCAGTACTTC. Translated, it gives CASSSRRENIQYF.

The J gene is TRBJ2-2, the V gene TRBV5-1; 7 bases are shared with TRBD1. The trim removed 0 bases at V and 6 bases at J, leaving 2 bases unmatched. The CDR3 has 14 amino acids. Germline V CDR1 and CDR2: SGHRS, YFSETQ. The CDR3 spells CASSLDRGPGELFF. DNA for the CDR3: TGCGCCAGCAGCTTGGACAGGGGCCCCGGGGAGCTGTTTTTT.

This chain uses TRBV5-1 with TRBJ1-1; D is undetermined. The CDR3 contains 14 residues. The germline CDR1 and CDR2 sequences are SGHRS and YFSETQ. V was cut by 7 bases and J by 5 bases, with 18 bases left in between. CDR3 amino acids: CASGNGELKTEAFF. The CDR3 nucleotides are TGCGCCAGCGGGAACGGAGAGCTCAAAACTGAAGCTTTCTTT.

The rearrangement uses TRBV5-6 and TRBJ2-7; D not resolved. Trimming pared 3 bases from V and 0 bases from J, leaving 13 bases between. The CDR3 covers 15 residues. Germline lookup yields CDR1 SGHDT and CDR2 YYEEEE. CDR3 in amino acids: CASSSLGSSSYEQYF. CDR3 nucleotides: TGTGCCAGCAGCTCCCTCGGGTCCAGCTCCTACGAGCAGTACTTC.

This clone has just a few counts. This rearrangement joins TRBV10-2 to TRBJ1-1, with TRBD1 matching 7 bases. V lost 8 bases and J lost 8; bases outside the gene matches: 8. The CDR3 has 12 residues. The V gene's germline CDR1 is WSHSY and CDR2 SAAADI. CDR3 DNA: TGCGCCAGCGGACAGGCGGCACGGGAAGCTTTCTTT. It yields the protein CASGQAAREAFF.

The V and J genes are TRBV4-3 and TRBJ2-6; D call uncertain. CDR1 is LGHNA, CDR2 YSLEER, per germline. CDR3 length equals 14 residues. V lost 0 bases, J lost 4 bases, and 4 bases lay in between. The DNA for the CDR3 is TGCGCCAGCAGCCAAGATAGCGGGGCCAACGTCCTGACTTTC. Translating gives CASSQDSGANVLTF.

The V call is TRBV4-3, the J call TRBJ1-2; D is unresolved. Trimming removed 0 bases at V and 5 bases at J, with 16 bases between. CDR1 is LGHNA and CDR2 is YSLEER in the germline V gene. The CDR3 runs to 16 residues. This CDR3 is CASSQDFGGWRYGYTF. CDR3 DNA: TGCGCCAGCAGCCAAGATTTCGGAGGGTGGAGGTATGGCTACACCTTC.

The rearrangement joins TRBV2 to TRBJ1-3; D possibly corresponds to TRBD1 (6 bases). The germline CDR1 and CDR2 sequences are SNHLY and FYNNEI. Trimming took off 10 bases at V and 0 bases at J, with 13 bases between the two ends. The CDR3 is 14 residues long. The CDR3 here is CANRQDSSGNTIYF. CDR3 nucleotides: TGTGCCAACAGACAGGATAGCTCTGGAAACACCATATATTTT. Looking up the rest from reference TRBV2 and TRBJ1-3 gives the full variable domain: EPEVTQTPSHQVTQMGQEVILRCVPISNHLYFYWYRQILGQKVEFLVSFYNNEISEKSEIFDDQFSVERPDGSNFTLKIRSTKLEDSAMYFCANRQDSSGNTIYFGEGSWLTVV.

The genes are TRBV1 and TRBJ2-3; the table gives TRBD2 as D, unverified against the DNA. TRBV1 is a pseudogene segment. CDR3 size: 18 residues. The CDR3 protein is CTSSGRLAGGRSTDTQYF. DNA for the CDR3: TGCACCAGCAGCGGGAGACTAGCGGGGGGGAGGAGCACAGATACGCAGTATTTT.

The chain has TRBV7-2 and TRBJ2-7; D ambiguous. The germline gives CDR1 SGHTA, CDR2 FQGNSA. The CDR3 is 12 amino acids. Trimming took off 2 bases at V and 10 bases at J, with 12 bases between the two ends. As DNA, the CDR3 is TGTGCCAGCAGCTTATCGTCCGGCCGCCAGTACTTC. This gives the protein CASSLSSGRQYF.

In its sample, this clone was seen a few times. The chain recombines TRBV27 with TRBJ1-4; D gene ambiguous. Trimming removed 6 bases from V and 7 bases from J, with 12 bases in between. The CDR3 loop spans 13 amino acids. Germline values: CDR1 MNHEY, CDR2 SMNVEV (reference sequence). Here the CDR3 reads CASRPEWSEKLFF. The CDR3 DNA reads TGTGCCAGCAGGCCCGAATGGAGTGAAAAACTGTTTTTT.

The V and J genes are TRBV19 and TRBJ1-5, with 9 positions matching TRBD1. This CDR3 has 16 residues. CDR1 and CDR2 from the germline V gene are LNHDA and SQIVND (reference sequence). The trim removed 1 base at V and 8 bases at J, leaving 9 bases unmatched. CDR3: CASSIAVGTGWEPQHF. The CDR3 nucleotides read TGTGCCAGTAGTATAGCCGTAGGGACAGGGTGGGAGCCCCAGCATTTT.

V usage is TRBV9 and J usage is TRBJ1-2, with D hard to call. V lost 2 bases, J lost 0 bases, and 14 bases lay in between. The germline gives CDR1 SGDLS, CDR2 YYNGEE. There are 16 residues in the CDR3. CDR3 sequence (DNA): TGTGCCAGCAGCGTCGAGAGGGAGACCGCTAACTATGGCTACACCTTC. Its translation: CASSVERETANYGYTF.

The rearrangement links TRBV9 to TRBJ2-7; tentative D call: TRBD1 (6 bases). From germline, CDR1 is SGDLS and CDR2 YYNGEE. The CDR3 has 15 amino acids. V lost 0 bases and J lost 2, with 12 bases in between. CDR3 nucleotide sequence: TGTGCCAGCAGCGTAGGGGCAGGGGATACCTACGAGCAGTACTTC. It yields the protein CASSVGAGDTYEQYF.

The gene calls are TRBV5-1 and TRBJ1-5, with a tentative D call TRBD1 (6 bases). Trimming shortened V by 1 base and J by 1 base, and 12 bases separated the two germline ends. Germline V lookup: CDR1 SGHRS, CDR2 YFSETQ. The CDR3 runs 16 residues. The CDR3 here is CASSLWGRGSNQPQHF. Here the CDR3 DNA reads TGCGCCAGCAGCTTGTGGGGGCGTGGGAGCAATCAGCCCCAGCATTTT.

This clone came up once. CDR3 nucleotides: TGTGCCAGCAGCTTTCAGGGAACTCAGCCCCAGCATTTT. Its protein product is CASSFQGTQPQHF. The V gene is TRBV5-6, the J gene TRBJ1-5, with D possibly matching TRBD1 (5 bases). The germline V gene encodes CDR1 SGHDT and CDR2 YYEEEE. Trimming shortened V by 2 bases and J by 6 bases, and 9 bases separated the two germline ends. The CDR3 is 13 residues long. Drawing the rest from reference TRBV5-6 and TRBJ1-5, the complete variable domain is DAGVTQSPTHLIKTRGQQVTLRCSPKSGHDTVSWYQQALGQGPQFIFQYYEEEERQRGNFPDRFSGHQFPNYSSELNVNALLLGDSALYLCASSFQGTQPQHFGDGTRLSIL.

This clone was observed a few times. This chain uses TRBV28 with TRBJ1-4, with 7 bases identical to TRBD1. The CDR3 runs to 13 residues. In germline, CDR1 is MDHEN, CDR2 SYDVKM. Unmatched junction bases numbered 3, after V lost 6 bases and J lost 5 bases. CDR3 in amino acids: CASREQGNEKLFF. In DNA form, the CDR3 reads TGTGCCAGCAGGGAACAGGGGAATGAAAAACTGTTTTTT.

The V and J genes are TRBV6-5 and TRBJ2-2; TRBD2 matches at 7 bases. The junction had 6 bases not matched to a gene; V was cut back by 4 bases and J by 4 bases. The CDR3 runs 15 residues. Germline CDR1 and CDR2: MNHEY and SVGAGI. The CDR3 reads CASSFVSGGTGELFF. CDR3 bases: TGTGCCAGCAGTTTCGTTTCGGGGGGCACCGGGGAGCTGTTTTTT.

This clone came up once. This chain uses TRBV12-2 with TRBJ2-5; the table's D call, TRBD2, has no DNA check behind it. TRBV12-2 corresponds to a pseudogene. The CDR3 runs 16 residues. In nucleotides, the CDR3 is TGTGCAAGTCGCCATTGTTCCGGGACTTACAAAGAGACCCAGTACTTC. Its protein is CASRHCSGTYKETQYF.

The chain is built from TRBV7-9 and TRBJ1-2; D may be TRBD1 (5 bases). The ends were cut back, 5 bases at V and 10 bases at J, with 17 bases in the middle. The V gene's germline CDR1 is SEHNR and CDR2 FQNEAQ (reference sequence). The CDR3 loop spans 13 amino acids. The CDR3 here is CASSQGIGDPYTF. In DNA, the CDR3 is TGTGCCAGCAGCCAGGGAATCGGGGACCCCTACACCTTC.

V and J are TRBV28 and TRBJ2-3; D is uncertain. The CDR3 contains 16 residues. CDR1 and CDR2 from the germline V gene are MDHEN and SYDVKM. V gave up 5 bases and J gave up 0 bases, with 15 bases separating them. For the CDR3, the DNA is TGTGCCAGCAGTCGAAAAGGCTGGAGTAGCACAGATACGCAGTATTTT. This sequence encodes CASSRKGWSSTDTQYF. Full variable domain (rest looked up from reference TRBV28 and TRBJ2-3): DVKVTQSSRYLVKRTGEKVFLECVQDMDHENMFWYRQDPGLGLRLIYFSYDVKMKEKGDIPEGYSVSREKKERFSLILESASTNQTSMYLCASSRKGWSSTDTQYFGPGTRLTVL.

The gene calls are TRBV9 and TRBJ2-5; D unresolved. There are 14 residues in the CDR3. Between the trimmed V and J ends, which lost 0 bases and 0 bases, there was a span of 6 bases. Germline CDR1 SGDLS, CDR2 YYNGEE. CDR3 nucleotide sequence: TGTGCCAGCAGCGTAGCCCAGTACCAAGAGACCCAGTACTTC. Translating gives CASSVAQYQETQYF.

The genes are TRBV29-1 and TRBJ2-6; no definite D call. CDR1 and CDR2 (germline): SQVTM, ANQGSEA. This CDR3 is 14 amino acids long. V lost 3 bases and J lost 0, with 6 bases in between. CDR3 loop: CSVDFSSGANVLTF. The CDR3 DNA follows: TGCAGCGTTGACTTTTCCTCTGGGGCCAACGTCCTGACTTTC.